This TCR beta chain is from a study of blood T cells in healthy people across ages. Study information: Researchers report that template switching captured about one barcoded beta molecule per two T cells. Study-wide results and limits: TCR beta diversity correlated strongly with naive T cell percentage.

This clonotype was seen only once. What it binds is not known. Germline V CDR1 and CDR2: SGHTA, FQGNSA. V dropped 3 bases and J dropped 6; count of bases not matched to a gene: 10. This CDR3 is 16 amino acids long. Then a second PCR, running roughly 7 to 11 cycles, was carried out with a sample-barcoded 5' primer and a J-beta primer mix. Tagging of each cDNA molecule was performed by a template-switch adaptor with 12 random nucleotides. Individual samples furnished no less than 3 million CDR3-containing paired-end reads apiece. TCRdb re-called the 5' RACE reads with MiXCR, one entry per CDR3 protein. Among just under 750,000 distinct CDR3 sequences listed, 22% were seen once.

The chain couples TRBV7-2 to TRBJ2-1; 8 nucleotides match TRBD2. This receptor was obtained from a man in his sixties or seventies in good health. Sequenced: blood. CDR3 in amino acids: CASSFLGAGVSNEQFF. CDR3 coding DNA: TGTGCCAGCAGCTTCCTGGGAGCGGGAGTCTCCAATGAGCAGTTCTTC.